This TCR beta chain stems from a study of T-cell reconstitution after alpha-beta-depleted transplantation in children. The CDR3 is 18 residues long. Germline assignment: CDR1 KGHSH and CDR2 LQKENI. V was pared by 1 base and J by 1 base, with 19 bases between. Findings of the study overall: From surviving recipient T cells and thymic progenitors came the high day-60 TCRbeta diversity observed in some patients. A year had passed since transplant, and T-cell counts and diversity by then came mostly from newly produced T cells. Expanded clones from the graft, numbering several hundred, reportedly supplied alpha-beta T cells about two months after transplant.

Using unique molecular identifiers, the investigators prepared the TCRbeta library. MiXCR, run by TCRdb on the PCR reads, gives a single entry per CDR3 protein. The sample lists around 490,000 distinct CDR3 sequences, 11% occurring once. For this clonotype: The antigen is undetermined.

This specimen consisted of PBMCs, mostly from graft donor cells, obtained 180 days after TCRalphabeta/CD19-depleted stem cell transplant. The TCR originated in a female patient under 10 years old who had a stem cell transplant for aplastic anemia, so the T cells may come from the graft donor. The chain is built from TRBV18 and TRBJ1-1; D is perhaps TRBD1 (5 bases). CDR3 amino acids: CASSPRDVVGIQNTEAFF. In DNA form, the CDR3 reads TGTGCCAGCTCACCACGGGACGTAGTTGGGATCCAGAACACTGAAGCTTTCTTT.